This T cell receptor (beta chain) was recorded in a study of blood T cell repertoires in COVID-19. Overall study: COVID-19 samples collected from the United States, Italy and Spain covered acute and convalescent phases.

The ends lost 7 bases at V and 1 base at J; junction bases unmatched: 9. Germline V gene data show CDR1 as MNHEY and CDR2 as SMNVEV (reference sequence). The CDR3 has 15 amino acids. Profiling relied on immunoSEQ multiplex PCR, and the TCRdb table lists in-frame clones only, not all of them. The repertoire holds 95,000 to 150,000 clones, with 80% to 90% as singletons. Specimen: peripheral blood. The TCR sequence derives from a human donor in a cohort sampled during active COVID-19. This chain links TRBV27 with TRBJ2-7; TRBD2 matches at 8 bases. CDR3 region: CASTSSSGGSYEQYF. DNA for the CDR3: TGTGCCAGCACGTCATCGAGCGGGGGATCCTACGAGCAGTACTTC.